This TCR beta chain originates from a study of cytomegalovirus exposure and HLA in healthy donors (TCRdb year 2017). In the study overall: An earlier analysis of approximately 640 of the donors reported more than 250 Gb of sequence data and 120 million or so unique TCR beta sequences from approximately 180 million T cells. Donor age, sex, ethnicity and CMV serostatus were compiled together with the repertoire data. The study was designed to test whether signatures of past pathogen exposure could be identified by cataloging public T cell receptors. All discovery cohort repertoires had been generated using a single sequencing platform. Of the 300 to 500 genotyped donors, 65% to 90% were placed in the genetic ancestry cluster associated with self-reported Caucasian donors. The study used immunosequencing to profile the T cell repertoires of 600 to 850 subjects and linked those repertoires to cytomegalovirus serostatus. In addition to the first cohort of approximately 650 subjects, a separate validation cohort of about 120 different subjects was used. To predict cytomegalovirus infection status, the study brought together high-throughput TCR immunosequencing, statistical association of individual TCRs with disease status, and machine learning. The later analysis used no new phenotypic data to find candidate immune exposures, relying instead on TCR beta sequences and their occurrence across donors. Typing coverage differed by locus: A, B, C, DRB1 and DQB1 were typed in about 620-630 donors, DQA1 in about 560, DPA1 in approximately 600, and DPB1 in just under 490. An earlier analysis of approximately 580 of the donors used high-throughput TCR beta sequencing to judge whether each TCR beta V gene segment behaved as functional or pseudogenic. HLA typing included class I and class II loci at four-digit resolution. Across around 400 genotyped donors of the cohort, an average of about 250,000 unique TCR beta nucleotide sequences per donor were sequenced, and approximately 19% of those sequences were non-productive. Roughly 300 gigabases of sequencing data and around 90 million unique TCR sequences made up an early release that covered under 750 HLA-typed donors. In a later analysis, previously published TCR beta repertoires from about 670 donors were re-analyzed and high-resolution HLA genotyping was added so that TCR occurrence patterns could be studied. Several DR-DQ haplotypes were handled as single units for association and clustering because linkage in the cohort was strong. A later genetic analysis took genome-wide SNP genotypes for 398 of the 666 donors and used that subset as a discovery cohort. Findings and caveats that apply to the study as a whole: Because some donors lacked HLA typing at each locus, the association tests relied only on the typed subset. A further reported finding was that TCR beta sequences accurately predicted the HLA-A and HLA-B alleles for most subjects in the first cohort. In this cohort, only TCR beta chains were sequenced, and detectable features were limited by the absence of alpha or paired-chain data. The earlier analysis of 587 of the donors excluded 15 to 20 rarely observed V segments, including chromosome 9 orphons, because counts were too low. The classifier was reported to diagnose cytomegalovirus status with high specificity and sensitivity in both the original cohort and the validation cohort. While some public TCRs were present in many individuals, most TCR sequences turned up only very rarely across donors. An earlier analysis of approximately 600 of the donors showed that most TCR beta V segments appeared in productive rearrangements either about 87% or about 30% of the time, which broadly matched IMGT annotations. Presence/absence analyses assumed roughly uniform sequencing depth across donors, an assumption that may not hold. According to the authors, the approach could potentially be generalized to other disease states and immunological phenotypes. In a later analysis, HLA-associated TCR beta chains showed more clonal expansion and lower generation probabilities than non-associated chains that were equally common. Three of the identified cytomegalovirus-associated TCR beta chains were confirmed in vitro to be specific for cytomegalovirus antigens. Strong co-occurrence of HLA alleles, especially DR and DQ, made assigning TCR associations to individual alleles difficult. In the study, about 150 TCR beta chains were listed as associated with cytomegalovirus. Correlated functional status among segregating V segments might be attributable to linkage disequilibrium, but an unknown experimental factor could not be ruled out. A later analysis reported that several top co-occurrence clusters appeared linked to parvovirus B19, influenza, CMV and Epstein-Barr virus. The sequencing pipeline was judged likely to have produced a cluster of highly shared sequence variants as a technical artifact. According to a later analysis, most CMV-associated TCR beta chains appeared to be HLA-restricted, and the HLA associations seemed to be driven largely by CMV exposure. At a false discovery rate of 0.05, a later analysis linked about 16,000 TCR beta sequences to specific HLA alleles. For the cohort, immune exposure information was limited to CMV serostatus. A later genetic analysis associated a missense DCLRE1C variant with V-gene and J-gene trimming of TCR beta chains, and an independent cohort replicated the association. According to a later analysis, TCR association rates differed among HLA loci, with DRB1 alleles showing the most associated TCRs and HLA-C alleles showing the fewest. The 87-base-pair reads could not distinguish some IMGT-functional V segments, including TRBV6-2 and TRBV6-3, so those segments were excluded. In a later genetic analysis, fewer N-insertions in productive TCRs were reported among donors in an Asian-associated ancestry cluster than the roughly 700-donor mean.

In total, 600 or so healthy bone marrow donors made up the cohort. At the time of sampling, every cohort member was nominally healthy, though immune exposures that went unrecorded were likely present. The donor tested CMV seropositive, placing the donor among the roughly 300 seropositive members of the cohort. Each donor provided a peripheral blood sample, and peripheral blood mononuclear cells were used for TCR beta sequencing. Genomic DNA extraction from the blood cell samples was performed with the Qiagen DNeasy Blood Extraction Kit. For CDR1 and CDR2, the germline V gene lists SGDLS and YYNGEE. A distance of 20 bases separates the germline ends of V and J, which lose 4 bases and 7 bases respectively. The CDR3 spans 15 residues, from the cysteine through the phenylalanine. The retained sequence is limited to the CDR3, 45 bases, with the frame set at the first base. About this clone itself: Its antigen specificity is not known. No per-base quality is available; no much larger clone lies one base away.

The library was generated by the immunoSEQ multiplex PCR assay. For the multiplex PCR, a mixture combining 60 forward primers for TCR Vbeta segments and 13 reverse primers for TCR Jbeta segments was used. The CDR3 region of rearranged TCR beta genes was amplified from genomic DNA with a multiplex PCR assay. The Illumina HiSeq System was used to sequence the amplified TCR beta libraries as 87-base-pair reads. From the authors' description of their analysis: Across the 670 or so repertoires, a later analysis counted around 80 million unique TCR beta chains, approximately 12 million of which were shared by at least two donors. To remove PCR and sequencing errors, raw reads were error-corrected and collapsed into unique sequences using a nearest-neighbor algorithm that merged closely related sequences. V, D and J gene segments were assigned by aligning CDR3 sequences to IMGT reference sequences. For a sequence to be retained, a match of at least six nucleotides to both a V gene segment and a J gene segment was required. A rearrangement was called productive if the CDR3 had no stop codons and remained in frame with V and J, and every other rearrangement was called non-productive. CDR3 was defined according to IMGT convention as the region running from the second conserved V-encoded cysteine to the conserved J-encoded phenylalanine. The earlier analysis of about 590 of the donors excluded sequences that lacked an unambiguous match to a single V gene segment. An earlier analysis of under 750 of the donors called V segments functional above 56.7% productive rearrangements and segregating when the between-donor standard deviation exceeded 5%. A statistical classification framework was built to diagnose cytomegalovirus status from the catalog of TCR beta chain sequences. V and J gene assignment, in a later analysis, came from comparing TCR nucleotide sequences with IMGT/GENE-DB human TR gene sequences. The TCRdist pipeline was used in a later analysis to assign CDR3 sequences and most-parsimonious VDJ recombination scenarios. In a later analysis, each TCR beta chain was defined by its CDR3 amino acid sequence together with its V-gene family, and reads lacking a unique V-gene family were excluded. To address suspected cross-contamination and a sequencing artifact, a later analysis removed a few hundred highly shared, low-generation-probability nucleotide sequences. In a later analysis, a clonal expansion index for each public chain was calculated from normalized within-repertoire ranks of inferred template counts. In a later analysis, generation probabilities were computed using a VDJ recombination model fitted to out-of-frame rearrangements, and the results were checked against IGoR. In a later analysis, TCR-TCR, TCR-HLA and TCR-CMV co-occurrence was scored with hypergeometric tests, and a repertoire-size bias correction was applied to TCR pairs. To estimate false discovery rates, a later analysis permuted the HLA or CMV assignments 20 times. A later analysis grouped co-occurring TCRs with DBSCAN, adding TCRdist sequence similarity when clustering within HLA-allele-positive subsets. Repertoires with fewer than 30,000 or more than 120,000 public chains, plus five repertoires with anomalous nucleotide sharing, were excluded from co-occurrence clustering. This is the immuneACCESS table as TCRdb keeps it, with only in-frame sequences that have V and J called. A part of the clones is gone; compared with another copy, unresolved V genes explain less than half, and the rest is unexplained. V and J calls and clone size are those listed in that table; D and trimming were worked out from the DNA. This sample has around 110,000 clones in its table, and approximately 81% of those were observed once. Of the sample, around 4.4% is held by the ten largest clones.

This receptor chain uses TRBV9 and TRBJ1-1; TRBD1 could be the D gene, as 6 bases match. This receptor was taken from a man aged 25 to 40 in good health and CMV-seropositive. Material for sequencing was PBMCs. The encoded CDR3 is CASSYVPGQQGEAFF. The DNA is TGTGCCAGCAGCTACGTCCCCGGACAACAGGGTGAAGCTTTCTTT.